This TCR beta chain was sequenced for a study of T-cell reconstitution after alpha-beta-depleted transplantation in children (dated by TCRdb to about 2016). With regard to the full study: Using TCR repertoire profiling, the study quantitatively followed how T-cell immune reconstitution unfolded in children after TCRalphabeta/CD19-depleted allogeneic hematopoietic cell transplantation. Study-wide conclusions, independent of this receptor: Over subsequent months, a decline in hyperexpanded clone frequencies was noted, and after one year, T-cell counts and TCRbeta diversity were mostly ascribed to newly produced T cells. The high TCRbeta diversity at day 60 in some patients was ascribed to recipient T cells and intrathymic progenitors that had survived conditioning. Apparently early alphabetaT-cell count recovery about two months after transplant reportedly relied on only several hundred rapidly expanded clones derived from non-depleted graft cells.

At least ten counts were recorded for this clonotype. The antigen this receptor binds is unknown. No much larger clone exists at a distance of one base, and base qualities are not known. The treatment or condition label on this specimen signifies: allogeneic hematopoietic cell transplantation with graft depleted of TCRalphabeta T cells and CD19 B cells. Transplant recipients were children who received TCRalphabeta/CD19-depleted allogeneic hematopoietic cell grafts. Libraries were constructed by PCR. Sequenced using an Illumina HiSeq 2500. Molecular barcoding was employed in the preparation of TCR libraries, with unique molecular identifiers being used to normalize TCRbeta repertoire quantification. The public reads were reanalyzed by TCRdb: fastp trimming at Q25, MiXCR alignment, in-frame beta chains only. Identical CDR3 protein sequences are pooled into one entry, listed with their most common genes and DNA. For this sample the table gives 200,000 to 250,000 distinct CDR3 sequences, of which 7.5% to 9.5% were detected only once. The top ten constitute under 8% of the sample.

Trimming at the junction amounts to 1 base on V and 4 bases on J, and the germline ends lie 11 bases apart. The CDR3 numbers 14 residues from cysteine through phenylalanine. Left in the record is the CDR3 DNA by itself, 42 bases read in frame from the first base. CDR1 and CDR2 (DFQATT, SNEGSKA) derive from the germline V gene (reference sequence). The sequence was collected from a male patient aged 10-17 years who had a stem cell transplant for acute lymphoblastic leukemia, so the T cells may come from the graft donor. This sequence uses TRBV20-1 and TRBJ1-3, with TRBD1 tentatively as D gene (5 bases match). The specimen was PBMCs, mostly from graft donor cells, collected 180 days after TCRalphabeta/CD19-depleted stem cell transplant. The base sequence is TGCAGTGCTAGAGGGGCAGGGTGGGGAAACACCATATATTTT. It translates as CSARGAGWGNTIYF.